Here is one TCR beta chain with its context. This sample was taken from a study of cytomegalovirus exposure and HLA in healthy donors. The wider study: An earlier analysis found fewer than 140 million unique TCR beta sequences from 150 million to 200 million T cells.

PCR amplification relied on 60 Vbeta primers (plus 13 Jbeta primers). This table comes from immunoSEQ multiplex PCR, and its TCRdb copy is limited to in-frame clones, with some not included. This sample yields under 200,000 clones, of which roughly 80% are seen a single time; 8.5% belongs to the top ten. The CDR3 is made up of 14 amino acids. Trimming took 5 bases from V and 6 from J; bases not matched to a gene: 8. Germline loops: CDR1 SGHRS, CDR2 YFSETQ. The sequenced sample consisted of PBMCs. This chain uses TRBV5-1 with TRBJ1-5, with 7 bases matching TRBD1. This clonotype originated in a male donor in good health and CMV-seropositive. CDR3 DNA: TGCGCCAGCAGTCCCGGGACAGTCGGTCAGCCCCAGCATTTT. Translating it yields CASSPGTVGQPQHF. Variable domain in full (rest from reference TRBV5-1 and TRBJ1-5): KAGVTQTPRYLIKTRGQQVTLSCSPISGHRSVSWYQQTPGQGLQFLFEYFSETQRNKGNFPGRFSGRQFSNSRSEMNVSTLELGDSALYLCASSPGTVGQPQHFGDGTRLSIL.